These 27 T cell receptor beta chains share one sample of origin, sequenced in a study of beta chain features in type 1 diabetes (dated by TCRdb to 2016 to 2019). The research as a whole found: In all four CD4+ subsets, TCRB CDR3 length was moderately but significantly shorter in type 1 diabetes patients.

The antigens of these receptors remain unknown. The library was obtained by the immunoSEQ multiplex PCR assay. The entire isolated RNA was reverse transcribed using the High Capacity cDNA Reverse Transcription Kit, and thus expressed TCRB transcripts were sequenced. The immuneACCESS repertoire file appears here via TCRdb, limited to in-frame rearrangements. These files lack a portion of the clones; in checked studies, under half of the deficit traces to unresolved V genes, and the cause of the others is not known. This sample comprises roughly 280,000 clones, approximately 25% of them detected only once. The ten largest clones capture roughly 0.013% of the sample. The sample consisted of naive CD4+ T cells from blood. According to the study, the label for this sample's cell subset or site signals: true naive CD4+ T cells. Every receptor here comes from a woman in her 30s with type 1 diabetes.

The chain couples TRBV5-1 to TRBJ2-1; possibly TRBD1 for D (5 bases). V was clipped by 3 bases and J by 4 bases, with 8 bases between them. Per germline, CDR1 SGHRS and CDR2 YFSETQ. The CDR3 consists of 13 residues. This chain's CDR3 is CASSSTAYNEQFF. CDR3 nucleotide sequence: TGCGCCAGCAGCTCGACAGCTTACAATGAGCAGTTCTTC.

The chain carries TRBV11-2 and TRBJ2-6; no clear D gene. The V end was cut by 7 bases, the J end by 1 base, with 8 bases between. The CDR3 length is 14 residues. Germline V gene lookup returns CDR1 SGHAT and CDR2 FQNNGV. The CDR3 DNA sequence: TGTGCCAGCAAGCTTCGGTCTGGGGCCAACGTCCTGACTTTC. Protein sequence: CASKLRSGANVLTF. The full variable domain, rest sourced from reference TRBV11-2 and TRBJ2-6, is EAGVAQSPRYKIIEKRQSVAFWCNPISGHATLYWYQQILGQGPKLLIQFQNNGVVDDSQLPKDRFSAERLKGVDSTLKIQPAKLEDSAVYLCASKLRSGANVLTFGAGSRLTVL.

The count of this clone is one. The gene calls are TRBV9 and TRBJ2-7, with 7 bases that match TRBD1. Germline-derived CDR1 and CDR2 are SGDLS and YYNGEE. The length of the CDR3 is 15 residues. J lost 2 bases, V lost 3 bases, and 8 bases had no gene match. CDR3 loop: CASSARQGEAYEQYF. CDR3 in DNA: TGTGCCAGCAGCGCCCGACAGGGAGAGGCCTACGAGCAGTACTTC.

The chain couples TRBV30 to TRBJ2-1; 9 bases line up with TRBD2. V dropped 8 bases and J dropped 6; count of bases not matched to a gene: 14. This CDR3 comprises 15 residues. Per the germline V gene, CDR1 is GTSNPN and CDR2 is SVGIG (reference sequence). The CDR3 protein is CARSSGLARGNEQFF. The CDR3 region has the DNA TGTGCCCGCTCGTCAGGACTAGCGAGGGGCAATGAGCAGTTCTTC.

The J gene is TRBJ1-2, the V gene TRBV29-1; maybe TRBD1 (5 bases). CDR1 and CDR2 (germline): SQVTM, ANQGSEA. The germline V and J ends were trimmed by 7 bases and 4 bases, with 10 bases remaining between them. This CDR3 contains 11 residues. CDR3 region: CSGGGSYGYTF. The CDR3 region has the DNA TGCAGCGGGGGGGGGTCCTATGGCTACACCTTC.

The chain employs TRBV6-6 and TRBJ2-3; D is uncertain. Trimming shortened V by 6 bases and J by 6 bases, and 13 bases separated the two germline ends. The CDR3 spans 13 residues. CDR1 is MNHNY and CDR2 is SVGAGI in the germline V gene (reference sequence). The CDR3 region has the DNA TGTGCCAGCAGACTCGGAGTGGTGGATACGCAGTATTTT. Its protein is CASRLGVVDTQYF.

The chain joins TRBV27 to TRBJ2-1, with 9 bases matching TRBD1. V lost 4 bases and J lost 6; bases outside the gene matches: 7. Germline V gene sequence: CDR1 MNHEY, CDR2 SMNVEV (reference sequence). This CDR3 contains 15 residues. CDR3 loop: CASSSPGQGFNEQFF. CDR3 DNA sequence: TGTGCCAGCAGTTCGCCGGGACAGGGATTCAATGAGCAGTTCTTC.

The genes are TRBV30 and TRBJ1-2, with 8 bases matching TRBD1. With 2 bases clipped from V and 8 bases from J, the junction kept 7 bases outside the gene matches. Germline CDR1 and CDR2: GTSNPN and SVGIG (reference sequence). The CDR3 runs to 13 residues. The CDR3 region is CAWSLWTGNGYTF. CDR3 bases: TGTGCCTGGAGTCTCTGGACAGGGAACGGCTACACCTTC.

This clone was recorded a few times. The chain combines TRBV11-1 with TRBJ2-1, with 15 bases lining up with TRBD2. The germline gives CDR1 SGHAT, CDR2 FQDESV (reference sequence). Germline trimming cut 5 bases from V and 14 bases from J; bases unmatched to any gene: 4. CDR3 size: 13 residues. CDR3 DNA: TGTGCCAGCAGCCAGGGACTAGCGGGAGGAAAGTTCTTC. It is translated as CASSQGLAGGKFF.

The chain links TRBV29-1 to TRBJ2-5; tentatively, D is TRBD2 (5 bases). This CDR3 has 16 residues. Germline CDR1 is SQVTM and CDR2 is ANQGSEA. V lost 4 bases and J lost 5, with 23 bases in between. The CDR3 reads CSVGRRSSVILETQYF. The CDR3 DNA sequence: TGCAGCGTTGGGAGGAGAAGCTCGGTTATTCTGGAGACCCAGTACTTC.

This clone was seen only a few times. The rearrangement joins TRBV6-4 to TRBJ2-1, with 14 bases aligning to TRBD2. This CDR3 is built from 16 residues. J gave up 7 bases and V 2 bases, and 4 bases lay outside the gene matches. The V gene's germline CDR1 is MRHNA and CDR2 SNTAGT. The CDR3 DNA sequence: TGTGCCAGCAGTGACGGGACTAGCGGGAGTTTGAATGAGCAGTTCTTC. Residues: CASSDGTSGSLNEQFF.

This clone has a handful of counts. The chain joins TRBV9 to TRBJ2-1, with unresolved D. CDR1 is SGDLS, CDR2 YYNGEE, per germline. The CDR3 contains 15 residues. Between the trimmed V and J ends, which lost 4 bases and 0 bases, there was a span of 11 bases. Here the CDR3 reads CASSIDWNSYNEQFF. CDR3 DNA: TGTGCCAGCAGCATCGACTGGAACTCCTACAATGAGCAGTTCTTC. The variable domain in full, completed from reference TRBV9 and TRBJ2-1, reads DSGVTQTPKHLITATGQRVTLRCSPRSGDLSVYWYQQSLDQGLQFLIQYYNGEERAKGNILERFSAQQFPDLHSELNLSSLELGDSALYFCASSIDWNSYNEQFFGPGTRLTVL.

V gene TRBV28 combines with J gene TRBJ2-3; D is ambiguous. Trimming took 6 bases from V and 2 from J, leaving 18 bases between them. Looked up from germline, CDR1 is MDHEN and CDR2 is SYDVKM. This CDR3 comprises 16 residues. The CDR3 sequence is CASSPPPLQDTDTQYF. CDR3 sequence (DNA): TGTGCCAGCAGCCCACCACCCCTGCAGGACACAGATACGCAGTATTTT.

Only a few counts were recorded for this clone. The chain uses TRBV29-1 and TRBJ2-1, with 9 positions matching TRBD1. The CDR3 has 15 residues. Trimming removed 6 bases from V and 7 bases from J; junction bases left unmatched: 13. Germline lookup yields CDR1 SQVTM and CDR2 ANQGSEA. Written as DNA, the CDR3 is TGCAGCGTATCAAGGGACAGGGAGAGGAAAAATGAGCAGTTCTTC. Its translation: CSVSRDRERKNEQFF.

This clone was observed a few times. J is TRBJ1-2 and V is TRBV30, with D unclear. V was clipped by 0 bases and J by 2 bases, with 13 bases between them. The CDR3 totals 15 residues. Germline V CDR1 and CDR2: GTSNPN, SVGIG (reference sequence). In DNA, the CDR3 is TGTGCCTGGAGTGTAGGCGGGAATCAGAACTATGGCTACACCTTC. This translates into CAWSVGGNQNYGYTF.

This clone appeared once. The V call is TRBV19, the J call TRBJ1-1; no clear D gene. The germline CDR1 and CDR2 sequences are LNHDA and SQIVND (reference sequence). The CDR3 runs to 13 residues. V shed 6 bases and J shed 3 bases, with 11 bases lying between them. DNA for the CDR3: TGTGCCAGTAGCCTTAATCCGGACACTGAAGCTTTCTTT. It specifies CASSLNPDTEAFF. Based on the CDR3 plus reference TRBV19 and TRBJ1-1, the full variable domain is DGGITQSPKYLFRKEGQNVTLSCEQNLNHDAMYWYRQDPGQGLRLIYYSQIVNDFQKGDIAEGYSVSREKKESFPLTVTSAQKNPTAFYLCASSLNPDTEAFFGQGTRLTVV.

This clone was picked up a small number of times. V gene TRBV11-2 combines with J gene TRBJ2-7; 9 bases are shared with TRBD2. V gave up 4 bases and J gave up 3 bases; unmatched junction bases: 7. The CDR3 runs to 15 residues. Germline CDR1 reads SGHAT; CDR2 reads FQNNGV. CDR3 sequence (DNA): TGTGCCAGCAGCTCTTTCCGCGGGAGGGTCTACGAGCAGTACTTC. This translates into CASSSFRGRVYEQYF.

The V and J genes are TRBV11-3 and TRBJ2-7; no definite D call. Germline lookup yields CDR1 SGHNT and CDR2 YENEEA. V lost 2 bases and J 4 bases, leaving 6 bases between the germline ends. The length of the CDR3 is 12 residues. CDR3 loop: CASSLFLYEQYF. The CDR3 nucleotides read TGTGCCAGCAGCTTATTCCTGTACGAGCAGTACTTC.

V usage is TRBV6-1 and J usage is TRBJ2-2, with 7 bases aligning to TRBD2. The CDR3 runs 17 residues. Looked up from germline, CDR1 is MNHNS and CDR2 is SASEGT. The V segment lost 2 bases and the J segment 5 bases; nucleotides outside the gene matches: 11. The CDR3 protein is CASSESGVWRQTGELFF. The CDR3 nucleotides read TGTGCCAGCAGTGAAAGCGGGGTTTGGCGTCAGACCGGGGAGCTGTTTTTT.

The J gene is TRBJ1-5, the V gene TRBV5-6; 7 bases are shared with TRBD1. The CDR3 consists of 15 residues. J lost 0 bases, V lost 4 bases, and 4 bases had no gene match. CDR1 SGHDT and CDR2 YYEEEE come from the germline V gene. This CDR3 is CASSPGQYSNQPQHF. The DNA for the CDR3 is TGTGCCAGCAGCCCGGGACAGTATAGCAATCAGCCCCAGCATTTT.

The DNA of the CDR3 is TGCAGTGCGTCCAGGCTGGCCGAGCAGTACTTC. Protein sequence: CSASRLAEQYF. The J gene is TRBJ2-7, the V gene TRBV20-1; D unclear. The CDR3 extends over 11 amino acids. V lost 6 bases, J lost 6 bases, and 12 bases lay in between. Germline V lookup: CDR1 DFQATT, CDR2 SNEGSKA (reference sequence).

This clone was seen only a few times. V and J are TRBV20-1 and TRBJ2-7; D remains unclear. V was cut by 5 bases and J by 3 bases, with 8 bases left in between. From germline, CDR1 is DFQATT and CDR2 SNEGSKA (reference sequence). This CDR3 spans 11 amino acids. The CDR3 DNA reads as TGCAGTGCTCAGGTCAGCTACGAGCAGTACTTC. Its translation is CSAQVSYEQYF.

This clone has a handful of counts. V gene TRBV30 combines with J gene TRBJ1-5, with TRBD1 matching 7 bases. In germline, CDR1 is GTSNPN, CDR2 SVGIG (reference sequence). This CDR3 is 17 amino acids long. After removal of 2 bases from V and 0 bases from J, the junction contained 10 bases not matched to a gene. The CDR3: CAWSFARDRYSNQPQHF. For the CDR3, the DNA is TGTGCCTGGAGTTTTGCCCGGGACAGATATAGCAATCAGCCCCAGCATTTT.

This clone showed up just a few times. The chain combines TRBV4-2 with TRBJ2-5; 11 bases agree with TRBD2. The V and J ends lost 2 bases and 5 bases, in that order; junction bases with no gene match: 7. The length of the CDR3 is 16 residues. Germline lookup yields CDR1 LGHNA and CDR2 YNFKEQ. This CDR3 reads CASSQSPGLADETQYF. The DNA for the CDR3 is TGTGCCAGCAGCCAAAGCCCGGGACTAGCGGACGAGACCCAGTACTTC.

This clone was detected only a few times. Additional DNA sequences in this sample encode the identical CDR3. V gene TRBV28 combines with J gene TRBJ2-7, with 10 nucleotides matching TRBD1. Germline CDR1 MDHEN, CDR2 SYDVKM. The J segment lost 4 bases and the V segment lost 4 bases, leaving 1 base of the junction unmatched. The CDR3 is 13 residues long. The CDR3 spells CASSSGQGYEQYF. The CDR3 DNA is TGTGCCAGCAGTTCGGGACAGGGGTACGAGCAGTACTTC.

This clone occurred a few times. The chain links TRBV7-9 to TRBJ2-1; D remains ambiguous. This CDR3 has 11 amino acids. CDR1 and CDR2 from the germline V gene are SEHNR and FQNEAQ (reference sequence). Trimming cost V 5 bases and J 4 bases, with 3 bases left between them. This CDR3 reads CASSEYNEQFF. The CDR3 DNA follows: TGTGCCAGCAGCGAGTACAATGAGCAGTTCTTC. Together with reference TRBV7-9 and TRBJ2-1, the CDR3 gives the full variable domain: DTGVSQNPRHKITKRGQNVTFRCDPISEHNRLYWYRQTLGQGPEFLTYFQNEAQLEKSRLLSDRFSAERPKGSFSTLEIQRTEQGDSAMYLCASSEYNEQFFGPGTRLTVL.

This chain links TRBV29-1 with TRBJ2-5; D possibly corresponds to TRBD1 (5 bases). CDR1 is SQVTM, CDR2 ANQGSEA, per germline. The length of the CDR3 is 16 residues. V dropped 4 bases and J dropped 1 base, with 19 bases sitting between them. The CDR3 sequence is CSVANSPTVFQETQYF. The CDR3 coding sequence is TGCAGCGTTGCGAATAGTCCGACAGTATTCCAAGAGACCCAGTACTTC.